This T cell receptor (beta chain) was captured by sequencing in a study of blood T cell repertoires in COVID-19 (TCRdb year 2020). Turning to the overall study: Samples from collaborators originated in the United States, Italy and Spain and spanned both the acute and convalescent phases of COVID-19. The prospective study material was composed of cDNA or gDNA derived from T cells, B-cell-depleted T cells, or PBMCs. Deeply sampled blood TCRbeta repertoires from subjects exposed to, actively infected with, or recovered from COVID-19 were included in the dataset. A freely available public database, intended as a resource for researchers studying the immune response to SARS-CoV-2, is where the repertoires were released. The samples were drawn from two sources: the first 160 participants of the ongoing ImmuneRACE study, and 1,200 or so subjects contributed by 6 global collaborators. A de-identified subject ID, COVID-19 status, age in years and sex were almost always included in the sample metadata. Where HLA class I and class II types were available, the types were taken from metadata supplied by the sample provider, not from assay-based typing. General findings and caveats noted by the study authors: The quantity of clinical and demographic metadata differed by source and by participant and was supplied without curation.

One collaborating source in Seattle enrolled patients during active infection and followed them longitudinally through the course of disease. Each collaborating institution followed its own protocols to collect whole blood in K2EDTA tubes. For TCRbeta analysis, collaborators shipped samples in one of three forms: frozen whole blood, isolated PBMCs, or DNA extracted from either of those sample types. TCRbeta CDR3 regions were amplified from genomic DNA by means of the immunoSEQ Assay, a bias-controlled multiplex PCR. The authors processed their data as follows. The number of nucleated cells in each sample was estimated from the amplification of reference gene primers within the assay. To quantify the absolute abundance of each unique TCRbeta CDR3 rearrangement, sequence reads were collapsed and filtered. For each sample, productive Simpson clonality was calculated by taking the square root of Simpson's diversity index across productive rearrangements. Entries here come from immuneACCESS through TCRdb and include only in-frame sequences with V and J called. Some clones fail to appear in such tables; in the studies checked, an unresolved V gene covers under half of the shortfall, and the cause of the remainder is unknown. D and trimming were read from the DNA, whereas the V and J calls and clone size are those reported in that table. This sample comprises around 92,000 clones, around 67% of them detected only once. Together, the top ten hold just under 4% of the sample.

This clone was seen just once. Its antigen remains undetermined. Base qualities are missing; no much larger clone stands one base away. The sample consisted of peripheral blood. The TCR sequence derives from a man between 65 and 85 years old with COVID-19, enrolled during active disease.

The sequenced DNA is TGTGCCAGCAGCTTCCAGACTAGCGGGGTATCCTACAATGAGCAGTTCTTC. Its protein product is CASSFQTSGVSYNEQFF. The V gene is TRBV11-2 and the J gene is TRBJ2-1, with TRBD2 identical over 11 junction bases. The CDR3 runs 17 amino acids, cysteine and phenylalanine included. The kept DNA is CDR3 alone, 51 bases in frame from the first base. The germline V gene provides CDR1 SGHAT and CDR2 FQNNGV. V trim: 3 bases; J trim: 1 base; unmatched bases: 5.